Each of the 5 T cell receptor beta chains below was sequenced from the same sample in a study of T-cell reconstitution after alpha-beta-depleted transplantation in children. Unique molecular identifiers were incorporated into the prepared TCRbeta library. TCRdb re-analysed the PCR reads in MiXCR, keeping a single row per CDR3 protein. Of roughly 790,000 distinct CDR3 sequences listed, under 20% were seen once; the top ten hold approximately 5%. Source: PBMCs, mostly from graft donor cells, taken 360 days after TCRalphabeta/CD19-depleted stem cell transplant. These receptors originate from a male patient younger than 18 who had a stem cell transplant for acute lymphoblastic leukemia, so the T cells may come from the graft donor.

This clonotype was picked up a small number of times. The chain uses TRBV15 and TRBJ1-1, with 9 bases identical to TRBD1. J was trimmed by 6 bases and V by 1 base; bases with no gene match: 9. CDR1 is LNHNV, CDR2 YYDKDF, per germline (reference sequence). This CDR3 is 16 amino acids long. CDR3 residues: CATSRGYRGRLPEAFF. As DNA, the CDR3 is TGTGCCACCAGCAGAGGCTACAGGGGGCGCCTACCTGAAGCTTTCTTT.

The genes are TRBV4-1 and TRBJ2-3; D remains ambiguous. The germline gives CDR1 MGHRA, CDR2 YSYEKL. The ends were cut back, 10 bases at V and 4 bases at J, with 15 bases in the middle. This CDR3 has 13 amino acids. The CDR3 loop reads CATQVLGSDTQYF. As DNA, the CDR3 is TGCGCCACCCAAGTGTTGGGCTCAGATACGCAGTATTTT.

The rearrangement joins TRBV7-2 to TRBJ1-5; D ambiguous. V gave up 3 bases and J gave up 5 bases, with 11 bases separating them. CDR1 is SGHTA, CDR2 FQGNSA, per germline. The CDR3 sequence is 14 residues long. CDR3 sequence (DNA): TGTGCCAGCAGCTTTTTGAACAAGGATCAGCCCCAGCATTTT. Translated, it gives CASSFLNKDQPQHF.

In this sample, this clonotype turned up a few times. The chain joins TRBV5-1 to TRBJ1-1; 8 bases map to TRBD1. V lost 0 bases and J lost 7; bases outside the gene matches: 5. From germline, CDR1 is SGHRS and CDR2 YFSETQ. The CDR3 consists of 14 residues. CDR3 protein: CASSLAGGKNEAFF. Written as DNA, the CDR3 is TGCGCCAGCAGCTTGGCAGGGGGCAAAAATGAAGCTTTCTTT.

This clonotype came up many times. This chain uses TRBV6-2 or TRBV6-3 with TRBJ2-1; 7 nucleotides align to TRBD2. The ends lost 6 bases at V and 9 bases at J; junction bases unmatched: 14. CDR3 length: 15 amino acids. CDR1 and CDR2 (germline): MNHEY, SVGEGT. Here the CDR3 reads CASSPAGAPWGEQFF. The CDR3 nucleotides are TGTGCCAGCAGCCCGGCGGGAGCGCCCTGGGGTGAGCAGTTCTTC.